This T cell receptor beta chain was documented in a study of T cell changes during pregnancy in multiple sclerosis. The protocol was immunoSEQ multiplex PCR, while the TCRdb copy is restricted to in-frame clones and leaves out a portion. Of some 26,000 clones listed, about nine tenths are singletons. This clone was observed a handful of times. Germline V gene data show CDR1 as MNHNY and CDR2 as SVGAGI (reference sequence). This CDR3 is built from 13 residues. V was shortened by 6 bases and J by 2 bases, with 10 bases between the two germline ends. The sample was CD4+ T cells from peripheral blood mononuclear cells, taken in the first trimester of pregnancy. The chain couples TRBV6-6 to TRBJ1-1; D is possibly TRBD1 (6 bases). This TCR derives from a female donor in good health, enrolled as a control in a pregnancy study. CDR3 coding DNA: TGTGCCAGCAGCGGACAGCGAAACACTGAAGCTTTCTTT. Its protein product is CASSGQRNTEAFF.